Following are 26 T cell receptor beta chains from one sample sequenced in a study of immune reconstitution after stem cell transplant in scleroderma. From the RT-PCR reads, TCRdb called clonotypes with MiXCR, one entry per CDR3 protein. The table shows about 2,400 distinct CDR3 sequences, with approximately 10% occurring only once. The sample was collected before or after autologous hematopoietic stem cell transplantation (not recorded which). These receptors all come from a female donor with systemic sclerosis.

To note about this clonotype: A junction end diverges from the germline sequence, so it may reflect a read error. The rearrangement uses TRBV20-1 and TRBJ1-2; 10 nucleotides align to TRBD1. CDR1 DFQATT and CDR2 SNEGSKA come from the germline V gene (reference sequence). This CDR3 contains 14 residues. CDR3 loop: CSADTTGGSYGHTF. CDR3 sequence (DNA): TGCAGTGCTGACACGACAGGGGGCTCTTATGGCCACACCTTC.

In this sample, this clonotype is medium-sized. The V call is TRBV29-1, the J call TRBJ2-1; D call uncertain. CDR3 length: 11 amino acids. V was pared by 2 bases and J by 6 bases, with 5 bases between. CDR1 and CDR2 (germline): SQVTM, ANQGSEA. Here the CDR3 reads CSVESLNEQFF. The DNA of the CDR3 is TGCAGCGTTGAATCGCTCAATGAGCAGTTCTTC.

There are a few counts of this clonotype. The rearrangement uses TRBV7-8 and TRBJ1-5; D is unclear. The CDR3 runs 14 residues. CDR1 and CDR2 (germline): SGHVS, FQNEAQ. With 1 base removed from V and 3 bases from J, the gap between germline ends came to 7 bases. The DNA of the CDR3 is TGTGCCAGCAGCTTAGGACTTTCCAATCAGCCCCAGCATTTT. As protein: CASSLGLSNQPQHF. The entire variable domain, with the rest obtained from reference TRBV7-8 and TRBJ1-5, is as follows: GAGVSQSPRYKVAKRGQDVALRCDPISGHVSLFWYQQALGQGPEFLTYFQNEAQLDKSGLPSDRFFAERPEGSVSTLKIQRTQQEDSAVYLCASSLGLSNQPQHFGDGTRLSIL.

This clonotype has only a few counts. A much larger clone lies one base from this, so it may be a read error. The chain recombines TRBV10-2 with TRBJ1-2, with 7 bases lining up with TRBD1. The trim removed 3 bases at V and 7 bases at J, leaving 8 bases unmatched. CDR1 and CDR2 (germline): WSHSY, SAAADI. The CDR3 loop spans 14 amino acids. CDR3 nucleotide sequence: TGCGCCAGCAGTGAAGCCGGGACAGCAGGTGGCTACACCTTC. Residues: CASSEAGTAGGYTF.

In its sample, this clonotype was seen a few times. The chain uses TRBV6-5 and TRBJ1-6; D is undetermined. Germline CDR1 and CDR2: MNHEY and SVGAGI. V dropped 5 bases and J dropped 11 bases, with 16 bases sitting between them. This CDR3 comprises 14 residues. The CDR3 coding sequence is TGTGCCAGCAGTGCCCAACCACGACACCCACCCCTCCACTTT. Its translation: CASSAQPRHPPLHF.

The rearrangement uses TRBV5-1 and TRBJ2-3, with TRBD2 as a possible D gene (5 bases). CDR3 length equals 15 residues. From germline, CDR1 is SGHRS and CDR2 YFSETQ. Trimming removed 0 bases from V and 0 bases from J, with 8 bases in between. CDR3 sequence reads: CASSLGGDSTDTQYF. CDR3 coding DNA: TGCGCCAGCAGCTTGGGGGGAGACAGCACAGATACGCAGTATTTT.

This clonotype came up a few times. This CDR3 is CASSTGNYEQYF. The CDR3 DNA follows: TGTGCCAGCAGTACAGGGAACTACGAGCAGTACTTC. V is TRBV5-6 and J is TRBJ2-7; TRBD1 is a possible D gene (6 bases). From germline, CDR1 is SGHDT and CDR2 YYEEEE. V was clipped by 5 bases and J by 3 bases, with 9 bases between them. The CDR3 length is 12 residues. The full variable domain, with the rest looked up from reference TRBV5-6 and TRBJ2-7, is DAGVTQSPTHLIKTRGQQVTLRCSPKSGHDTVSWYQQALGQGPQFIFQYYEEEERQRGNFPDRFSGHQFPNYSSELNVNALLLGDSALYLCASSTGNYEQYFGPGTRLTVT.

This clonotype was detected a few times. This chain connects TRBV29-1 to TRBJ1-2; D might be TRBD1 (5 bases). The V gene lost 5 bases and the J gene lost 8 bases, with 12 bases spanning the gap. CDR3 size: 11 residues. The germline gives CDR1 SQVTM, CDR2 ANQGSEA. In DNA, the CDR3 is TGCAGCGTTCTACAGACAGTGGGCTACACCTTC. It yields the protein CSVLQTVGYTF.

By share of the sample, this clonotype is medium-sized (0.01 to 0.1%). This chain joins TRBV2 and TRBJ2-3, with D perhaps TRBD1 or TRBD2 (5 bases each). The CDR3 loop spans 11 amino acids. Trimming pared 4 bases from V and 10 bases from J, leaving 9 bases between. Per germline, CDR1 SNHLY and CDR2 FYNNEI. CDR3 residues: CASSVMGAQYF. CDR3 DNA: TGTGCCAGCAGTGTAATGGGGGCGCAGTATTTT.

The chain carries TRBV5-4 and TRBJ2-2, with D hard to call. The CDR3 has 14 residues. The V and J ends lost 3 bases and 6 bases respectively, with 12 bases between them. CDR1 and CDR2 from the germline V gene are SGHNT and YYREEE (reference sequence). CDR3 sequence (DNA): TGTGCCAGCAGCTCCGATACCACGGCCGGGGAGCTGTTTTTT. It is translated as CASSSDTTAGELFF.

CDR3 sequence: CASRTGPYTEAFF. CDR3 nucleotides: TGTGCCAGCAGGACAGGGCCCTACACTGAAGCTTTCTTT. J is TRBJ1-1 and V is TRBV27; 7 bases line up with TRBD1. The CDR3 contains 13 residues. In germline, CDR1 is MNHEY, CDR2 SMNVEV (reference sequence). The ends lost 6 bases at V and 3 bases at J; junction bases unmatched: 4.

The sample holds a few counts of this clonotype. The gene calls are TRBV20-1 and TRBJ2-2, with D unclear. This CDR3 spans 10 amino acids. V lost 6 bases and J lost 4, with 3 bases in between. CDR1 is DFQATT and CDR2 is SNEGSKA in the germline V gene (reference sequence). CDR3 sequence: CSAGTGELFF. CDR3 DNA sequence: TGCAGTGCGGGCACCGGGGAGCTGTTTTTT.

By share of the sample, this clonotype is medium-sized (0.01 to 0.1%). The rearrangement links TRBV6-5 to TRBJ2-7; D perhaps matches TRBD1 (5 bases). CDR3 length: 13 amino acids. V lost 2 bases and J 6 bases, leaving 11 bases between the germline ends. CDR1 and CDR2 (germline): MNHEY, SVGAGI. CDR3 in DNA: TGTGCCAGCAGTTACACAGGTCCCGGCGAGCAGTACTTC. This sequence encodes CASSYTGPGEQYF.

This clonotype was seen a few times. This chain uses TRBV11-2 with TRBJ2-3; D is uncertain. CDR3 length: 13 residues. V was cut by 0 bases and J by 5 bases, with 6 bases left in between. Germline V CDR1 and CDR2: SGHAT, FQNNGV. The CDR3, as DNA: TGTGCCAGCAGCTTAGAGGTGCTAGATACGCAGTATTTT. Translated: CASSLEVLDTQYF.

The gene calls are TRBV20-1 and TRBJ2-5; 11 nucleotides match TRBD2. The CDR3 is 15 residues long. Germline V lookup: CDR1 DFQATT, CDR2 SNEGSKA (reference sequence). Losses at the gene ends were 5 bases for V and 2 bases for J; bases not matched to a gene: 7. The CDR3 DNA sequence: TGCAGTGCTTCTTTAGCGGGGGGGCGGCAAGAGACCCAGTACTTC. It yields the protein CSASLAGGRQETQYF.

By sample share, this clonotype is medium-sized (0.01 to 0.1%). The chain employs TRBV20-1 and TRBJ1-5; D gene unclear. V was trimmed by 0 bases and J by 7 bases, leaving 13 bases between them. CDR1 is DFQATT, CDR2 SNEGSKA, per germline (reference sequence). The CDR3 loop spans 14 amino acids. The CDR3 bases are TGCAGTGCTAGAGATCTGGATCCGAACCAGCCCCAGCATTTT. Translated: CSARDLDPNQPQHF.

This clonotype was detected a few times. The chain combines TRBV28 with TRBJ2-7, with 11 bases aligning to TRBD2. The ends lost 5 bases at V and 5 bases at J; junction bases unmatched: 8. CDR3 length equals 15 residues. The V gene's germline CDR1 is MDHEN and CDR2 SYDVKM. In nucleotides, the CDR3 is TGTGCCAGCAGTCCCTGGACTAGCGGGCGGGACGAGCAGTACTTC. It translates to CASSPWTSGRDEQYF.

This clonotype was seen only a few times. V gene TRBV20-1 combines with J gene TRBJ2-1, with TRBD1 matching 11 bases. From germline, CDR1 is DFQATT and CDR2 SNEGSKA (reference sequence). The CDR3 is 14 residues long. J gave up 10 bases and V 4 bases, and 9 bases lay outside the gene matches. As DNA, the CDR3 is TGCAGTGCTACTCCGGGACAGGGGGGGTCGGAGCAGTTCTTC. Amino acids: CSATPGQGGSEQFF.

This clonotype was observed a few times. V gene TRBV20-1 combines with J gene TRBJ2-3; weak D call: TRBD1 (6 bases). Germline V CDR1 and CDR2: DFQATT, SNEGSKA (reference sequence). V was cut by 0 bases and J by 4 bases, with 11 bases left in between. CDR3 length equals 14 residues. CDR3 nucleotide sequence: TGCAGTGCTAGAGACTACAGGGAGTCAGATACGCAGTATTTT. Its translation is CSARDYRESDTQYF.

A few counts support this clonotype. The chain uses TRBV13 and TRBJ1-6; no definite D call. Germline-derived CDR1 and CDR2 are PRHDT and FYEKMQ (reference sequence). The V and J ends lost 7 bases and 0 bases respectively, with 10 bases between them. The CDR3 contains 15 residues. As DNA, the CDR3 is TGTGCCAGCACCCTCGCGACCTCCTATAATTCACCCCTCCACTTT. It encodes CASTLATSYNSPLHF.

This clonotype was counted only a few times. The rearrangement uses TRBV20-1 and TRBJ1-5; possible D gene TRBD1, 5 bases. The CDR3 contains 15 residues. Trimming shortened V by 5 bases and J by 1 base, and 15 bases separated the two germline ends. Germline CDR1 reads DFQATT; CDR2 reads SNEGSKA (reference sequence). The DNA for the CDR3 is TGCAGTGCTTCCCAGGGTGGGAGAAGCAATCAGCCCCAGCATTTT. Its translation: CSASQGGRSNQPQHF.

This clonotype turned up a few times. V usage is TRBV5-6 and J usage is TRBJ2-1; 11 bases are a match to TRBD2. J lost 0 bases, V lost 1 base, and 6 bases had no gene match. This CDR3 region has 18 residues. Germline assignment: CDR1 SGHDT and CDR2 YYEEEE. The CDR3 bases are TGTGCCAGCAGCTTGATCCTAGCGGGGGGACTCTCCTACAATGAGCAGTTCTTC. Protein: CASSLILAGGLSYNEQFF.

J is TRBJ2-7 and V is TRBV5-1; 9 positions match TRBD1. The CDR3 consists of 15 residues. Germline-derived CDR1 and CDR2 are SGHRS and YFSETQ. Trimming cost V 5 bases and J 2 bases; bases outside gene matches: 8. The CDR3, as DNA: TGCGCCAGCAGAGGGGATCGGGACAGGGCCTACGAGCAGTACTTC. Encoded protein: CASRGDRDRAYEQYF.

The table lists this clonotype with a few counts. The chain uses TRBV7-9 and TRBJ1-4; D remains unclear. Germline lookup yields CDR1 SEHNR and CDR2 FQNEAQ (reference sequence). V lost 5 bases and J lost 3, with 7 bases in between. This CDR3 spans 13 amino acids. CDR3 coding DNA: TGTGCCAGCAGCCCCCGCCCTAATGAAAAACTGTTTTTT. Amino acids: CASSPRPNEKLFF. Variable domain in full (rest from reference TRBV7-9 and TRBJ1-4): DTGVSQNPRHKITKRGQNVTFRCDPISEHNRLYWYRQTLGQGPEFLTYFQNEAQLEKSRLLSDRFSAERPKGSFSTLEIQRTEQGDSAMYLCASSPRPNEKLFFGSGTQLSVL.

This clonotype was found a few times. The CDR3 loop reads CAIAERGLAYNEQFF. The CDR3 DNA is TGTGCCATCGCTGAAAGGGGACTAGCCTACAATGAGCAGTTCTTC. The genes are TRBV10-3 and TRBJ2-1, with TRBD2 matching 8 bases. Germline V gene lookup returns CDR1 ENHRY and CDR2 SYGVKD. Trimming at V came to 8 bases and at J to 2 bases, leaving 8 bases not matched to a gene. This CDR3 contains 15 residues.

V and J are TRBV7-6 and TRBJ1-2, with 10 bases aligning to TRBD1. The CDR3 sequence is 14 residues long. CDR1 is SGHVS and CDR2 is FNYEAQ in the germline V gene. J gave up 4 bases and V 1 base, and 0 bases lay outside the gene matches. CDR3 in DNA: TGTGCCAGCAGCTTAGGGGACAGGGGCTATGGCTACACCTTC. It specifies CASSLGDRGYGYTF.